This T cell receptor (beta chain) was documented in a study of blood T cell repertoires in COVID-19. For the study at large: Acute-phase and convalescent COVID-19 samples originated in the United States, Italy and Spain. PBMCs, B-cell-depleted T cells, or T cells provided the cDNA or gDNA that made up the material.

Only one count was recorded for this clone. Original handling: Counts of nucleated cells, estimated from reference gene primer amplification, were obtained. The method was immunoSEQ multiplex PCR; TCRdb's version includes in-frame clones alone and lacks a portion of them. That table supplies the V and J calls and clone size; D and trimming were determined from the DNA. Of about half a million clones detected, approximately 85% appear once; the ten largest clones hold under 4%. The CDR3 has 15 residues. V lost 5 bases and J 3 bases, leaving 16 bases between the germline ends. Germline-derived CDR1 and CDR2 are MDHEN and SYDVKM.

The chain recombines TRBV28 with TRBJ2-5; possible D gene TRBD1, 6 bases. The origin of this receptor is a human donor in a cohort sampled during active COVID-19. Sequenced: peripheral blood. CDR3 in amino acids: CASSPSGHLKETQYF. Here the CDR3 DNA reads TGTGCCAGCAGTCCTTCGGGACACTTGAAAGAGACCCAGTACTTC. Variable domain in full (rest from reference TRBV28 and TRBJ2-5): DVKVTQSSRYLVKRTGEKVFLECVQDMDHENMFWYRQDPGLGLRLIYFSYDVKMKEKGDIPEGYSVSREKKERFSLILESASTNQTSMYLCASSPSGHLKETQYFGPGTRLLVL.